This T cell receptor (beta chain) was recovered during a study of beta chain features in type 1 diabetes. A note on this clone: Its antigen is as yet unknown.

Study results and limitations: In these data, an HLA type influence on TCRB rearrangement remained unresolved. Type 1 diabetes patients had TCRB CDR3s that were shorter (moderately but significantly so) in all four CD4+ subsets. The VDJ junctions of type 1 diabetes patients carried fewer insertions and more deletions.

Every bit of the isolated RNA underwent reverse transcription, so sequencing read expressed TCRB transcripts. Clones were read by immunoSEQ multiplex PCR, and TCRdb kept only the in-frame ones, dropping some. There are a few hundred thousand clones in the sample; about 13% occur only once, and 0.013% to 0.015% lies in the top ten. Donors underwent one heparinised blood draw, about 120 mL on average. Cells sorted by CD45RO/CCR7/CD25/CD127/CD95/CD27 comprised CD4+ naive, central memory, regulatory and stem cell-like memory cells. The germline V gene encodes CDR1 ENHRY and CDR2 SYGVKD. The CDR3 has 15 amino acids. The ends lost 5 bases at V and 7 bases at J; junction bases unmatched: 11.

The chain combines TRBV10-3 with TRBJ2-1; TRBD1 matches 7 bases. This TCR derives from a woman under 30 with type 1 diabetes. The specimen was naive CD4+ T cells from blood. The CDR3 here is CAISPTGKESNEQFF. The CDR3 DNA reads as TGTGCCATCAGTCCGACAGGGAAGGAGTCGAATGAGCAGTTCTTC.